Given below is one T cell receptor beta chain in context. Its antigen is not identified. The primer mix had 60 Vbeta and 13 Jbeta primers. Sequencing was performed with immunoSEQ multiplex PCR; in TCRdb, only in-frame clones are kept and a portion is missing. The sample shows 85,000 to 100,000 clones, 90% of them seen only once. This record belongs to a study of cytomegalovirus exposure and HLA in healthy donors. Findings and limits, study-wide: The productive fraction for most TCR beta V segments was about 90% or about 30% in an earlier analysis.

The trim removed 3 bases at V and 4 bases at J, leaving 5 bases unmatched. This CDR3 is built from 15 residues. Per germline, CDR1 SGDLS and CDR2 YYNGEE. This sequence was found in a man aged 18 to 30 in good health and CMV-seronegative. The sample consisted of PBMCs. This chain joins TRBV9 and TRBJ2-5; 11 bases line up with TRBD1. DNA for the CDR3: TGTGCCAGCAGCGGGGGACAGGGGGTTTCAGAGACCCAGTACTTC. Its translation: CASSGGQGVSETQYF.